Below, 26 T cell receptor beta chains from the same sample are listed, as sequenced in a study of TIL therapy for anti-PD-1-resistant metastatic lung cancer. This was the immunoSEQ v3 assay. Profiled with immunoSEQ multiplex PCR; TCRdb holds only in-frame clones, not every one. The sample holds approximately 24,000 clones, around 70% seen once. Time point denoted: pre-treatment sample, taken before nivolumab and TIL therapy. Tumor tissue came from excised metastases, mostly pleural nodules or supraclavicular lymph nodes. The sample was tumor tissue, taken at baseline. These receptors were obtained from a person between 30 and 80 years old with non-small cell lung cancer.

This chain joins TRBV7-9 and TRBJ2-7; 9 bases align to TRBD1. This CDR3 is built from 14 residues. V was clipped by 2 bases and J by 4 bases; unmatched bases: 3. CDR1 and CDR2 from the germline V gene are SEHNR and FQNEAQ (reference sequence). Written as DNA, the CDR3 is TGTGCCAGCAGCTTATCGGGACAGGGATACGAGCAGTACTTC. It translates to CASSLSGQGYEQYF.

The CDR3 spells CAIAAGQQETQYF. DNA for the CDR3: TGTGCCATCGCCGCGGGACAACAAGAGACCCAGTACTTC. The chain joins TRBV10-3 to TRBJ2-5, with D perhaps matching TRBD1 or TRBD2 (6 bases each). CDR3 length equals 13 residues. The V end lost 8 bases, the J end lost 2 bases, and 12 bases lay between the germline ends. In germline, CDR1 is ENHRY, CDR2 SYGVKD.

The chain links TRBV19 to TRBJ1-5; perhaps TRBD1 as D (5 bases). The CDR3 runs 14 residues. Germline loops: CDR1 LNHDA, CDR2 SQIVND (reference sequence). The V gene lost 2 bases and the J gene lost 3 bases, with 8 bases spanning the gap. CDR3 in amino acids: CASSIIGDNQPQHF. The CDR3 bases are TGTGCCAGTAGTATAATAGGGGACAATCAGCCCCAGCATTTT.

This clone is classed as medium-sized (0.01 to 0.1%). The chain links TRBV6-5 to TRBJ1-1; 7 nucleotides agree with TRBD1. V lost 6 bases, J lost 7 bases, and 5 bases stayed unmatched. CDR1 is MNHEY and CDR2 is SVGAGI in the germline V gene. The CDR3 loop spans 12 amino acids. The DNA of the CDR3 is TGTGCCAGCAGACAGGGGAGCTATGAAGCTTTCTTT. It is translated as CASRQGSYEAFF.

This chain links TRBV4-1 with TRBJ2-7; 8 bases map to TRBD2. This CDR3 is built from 15 residues. The germline gives CDR1 MGHRA, CDR2 YSYEKL. The V gene end was trimmed by 4 bases and the J gene end by 0 bases; junction bases not matched to a gene: 5. The CDR3 spells CASSLERGSSYEQYF. The CDR3 nucleotides read TGCGCCAGCAGCCTAGAGCGGGGGAGCTCCTACGAGCAGTACTTC.

This clone appeared a single time. The CDR3 is CASSVARVAREQYF. CDR3 DNA: TGTGCCAGCAGCGTTGCCAGGGTGGCGCGCGAGCAGTACTTC. The genes are TRBV5-4 and TRBJ2-7; D is perhaps TRBD1 (5 bases). This CDR3 region has 14 residues. The germline CDR1 and CDR2 sequences are SGHNT and YYREEE (reference sequence). V shed 4 bases and J shed 6 bases, with 17 bases lying between them. Supplemented by reference TRBV5-4 and TRBJ2-7, the full variable domain reads ETGVTQSPTHLIKTRGQQVTLRCSSQSGHNTVSWYQQALGQGPQFIFQYYREEENGRGNFPPRFSGLQFPNYSSELNVNALELDDSALYLCASSVARVAREQYFGPGTRLTVT.

The count of this clone is one. The rearrangement joins TRBV9 to TRBJ1-6, with D uncertain. The CDR3 runs 16 residues. V lost 0 bases to trimming and J lost 1 base, with 8 bases between them. Germline lookup yields CDR1 SGDLS and CDR2 YYNGEE. The CDR3 DNA reads as TGTGCCAGCAGCGTAGGTGCCGGATCCTATAATTCACCCCTCCACTTT. Its translation is CASSVGAGSYNSPLHF.

The CDR3 loop is CASSLTDSRGYEQYF. As DNA, the CDR3 is TGCGCCAGCAGCTTGACGGACTCCCGGGGGTACGAGCAGTACTTC. The chain carries TRBV5-1 and TRBJ2-7; maybe TRBD2 (6 bases). V was trimmed by 1 base and J by 4 bases, leaving 15 bases between them. This CDR3 spans 15 amino acids. CDR1 is SGHRS, CDR2 YFSETQ, per germline.

The gene calls are TRBV19 and TRBJ2-5; the match to TRBD2 covers 9 bases. CDR3 length equals 14 residues. J was trimmed by 5 bases and V by 5 bases; bases with no gene match: 6. Germline values: CDR1 LNHDA, CDR2 SQIVND (reference sequence). The CDR3: CASSPREGFETQYF. CDR3 coding DNA: TGTGCCAGTAGTCCGCGGGAGGGGTTTGAGACCCAGTACTTC. Based on the CDR3 plus reference TRBV19 and TRBJ2-5, the full variable domain is DGGITQSPKYLFRKEGQNVTLSCEQNLNHDAMYWYRQDPGQGLRLIYYSQIVNDFQKGDIAEGYSVSREKKESFPLTVTSAQKNPTAFYLCASSPREGFETQYFGPGTRLLVL.

This clone came up a few times. This chain uses TRBV7-2 with TRBJ2-1, with a weak D call TRBD2 (6 bases). The ends were cut back, 0 bases at V and 6 bases at J, with 9 bases in the middle. This CDR3 has 14 residues. Germline V gives CDR1 SGHTA, CDR2 FQGNSA. The CDR3 DNA is TGTGCCAGCAGCTTAGCTAGCGGTACCAATGAGCAGTTCTTC. Protein: CASSLASGTNEQFF.

V is TRBV4-3 and J is TRBJ2-3, with D unclear. The CDR3 has 14 amino acids. Germline CDR1 LGHNA, CDR2 YSLEER. Trimming took off 0 bases at V and 5 bases at J, with 9 bases between the two ends. The CDR3 protein is CASSQESRGDTQYF. The CDR3 DNA reads TGCGCCAGCAGCCAAGAGTCCCGTGGAGATACGCAGTATTTT.

The chain recombines TRBV9 with TRBJ1-1; TRBD1 is a possible D gene (6 bases). The CDR3 runs 15 residues. Germline V gene data show CDR1 as SGDLS and CDR2 as YYNGEE. The V end was cut by 1 base, the J end by 4 bases, with 14 bases between. CDR3 nucleotides: TGTGCCAGCAGCGTAACAGGGTCGTTTGGCACTGAAGCTTTCTTT. This translates into CASSVTGSFGTEAFF. Full variable domain (outside the CDR3, taken from reference TRBV9 and TRBJ1-1): DSGVTQTPKHLITATGQRVTLRCSPRSGDLSVYWYQQSLDQGLQFLIQYYNGEERAKGNILERFSAQQFPDLHSELNLSSLELGDSALYFCASSVTGSFGTEAFFGQGTRLTVV.

The rearrangement joins TRBV25-1 to TRBJ2-5; TRBD2 matches 7 bases. Germline V gives CDR1 MGHDK, CDR2 SYGVNS. The CDR3 runs 13 residues. After removal of 3 bases from V and 5 bases from J, the junction contained 3 bases not matched to a gene. CDR3 residues: CASSDRGVETQYF. The CDR3, as DNA: TGTGCCAGCAGTGACCGGGGGGTTGAGACCCAGTACTTC.

The chain recombines TRBV9 with TRBJ1-2; D gene ambiguous. The CDR3 has 13 residues. CDR1 and CDR2 (germline): SGDLS, YYNGEE. Trimming took off 2 bases at V and 8 bases at J, with 13 bases between the two ends. CDR3 residues: CASSVGQEWGYTF. The CDR3 nucleotides are TGTGCCAGCAGCGTTGGGCAGGAGTGGGGCTACACCTTC.

The V gene is TRBV19, the J gene TRBJ2-7; D is undetermined. Germline CDR1 is LNHDA and CDR2 is SQIVND (reference sequence). V was trimmed by 0 bases and J by 3 bases, leaving 9 bases between them. The CDR3 sequence is 14 residues long. CDR3 DNA sequence: TGTGCCAGTAGTATAGAGGGTAGCCTCTACGAGCAGTACTTC. This translates into CASSIEGSLYEQYF.

The table lists this clone with a few counts. The chain employs TRBV9 and TRBJ1-4; D gene unclear. The CDR3 contains 14 residues. The germline V and J ends were trimmed by 7 bases and 0 bases, with 10 bases remaining between them. From germline, CDR1 is SGDLS and CDR2 YYNGEE. CDR3 in DNA: TGTGCCAGCGCTCCCCGTCCAACTAATGAAAAACTGTTTTTT. It specifies CASAPRPTNEKLFF.

The rearrangement joins TRBV6-1 to TRBJ2-3; TRBD2 agrees at 9 bases. Trimming cost V 0 bases and J 4 bases; bases outside gene matches: 2. Germline V gene lookup returns CDR1 MNHNS and CDR2 SASEGT. This CDR3 has 15 amino acids. CDR3 amino acids: CASSEAQRGADTQYF. The CDR3, as DNA: TGTGCCAGCAGTGAAGCGCAGCGGGGGGCAGATACGCAGTATTTT.

This clone has just a few counts. CDR3 DNA sequence: TGTGCCAGCCTCCACGAGCAGTACTTC. This codes for CASLHEQYF. The J gene is TRBJ2-7, the V gene TRBV21-1; TRBD2, the table's D call, lacks a check against the DNA. TRBV21-1 has pseudogene status. The CDR3 extends over 9 amino acids.

The V and J genes are TRBV30 and TRBJ2-2; 7 bases agree with TRBD1. The J segment lost 0 bases and the V segment lost 0 bases, leaving 10 bases of the junction unmatched. The CDR3 runs to 18 residues. Germline loops: CDR1 GTSNPN, CDR2 SVGIG (reference sequence). The CDR3 sequence is CAWSVHIIGGANTGELFF. The CDR3 nucleotides are TGTGCCTGGAGTGTACACATTATAGGGGGCGCGAACACCGGGGAGCTGTTTTTT.

This clone is classed as medium-sized. V gene TRBV5-1 combines with J gene TRBJ1-3, with D possibly matching TRBD1 (5 bases). Trimming shortened V by 4 bases and J by 7 bases, and 21 bases separated the two germline ends. Germline CDR1 and CDR2: SGHRS and YFSETQ. The CDR3 contains 16 residues. CDR3 DNA sequence: TGCGCCAGCAGCAACCGGACAAATCCCCCCGGGAACACCATATATTTT. Translated, it gives CASSNRTNPPGNTIYF.

A single count supports this clone. J is TRBJ2-5 and V is TRBV4-1; unclear D gene. The J call may be incorrect, as the DNA end agrees better with TRBJ2-7. CDR3 size: 13 residues. Germline assignment: CDR1 MGHRA and CDR2 YSYEKL. In DNA, the CDR3 is TGCGCCAGCAGCCAAGTGCCAGTGGACGAGCAGTACTTC. It encodes CASSQVPVDEQYF.

The CDR3 coding sequence is TGTGCCAGCAGCTTTCACTTGTGGGTGACAGGGACCTACGAGCAGTACTTC. It codes for CASSFHLWVTGTYEQYF. This chain connects TRBV5-6 to TRBJ2-7; 7 nucleotides line up with TRBD1. From germline, CDR1 is SGHDT and CDR2 YYEEEE. V trimming: 2 bases; J trimming: 2 bases; junction bases outside the gene matches: 13. The CDR3 contains 17 residues.

The chain couples TRBV7-9 to TRBJ2-3; TRBD2 matches at 11 bases. The junction had 9 bases not matched to a gene; V was cut back by 5 bases and J by 5 bases. This CDR3 is 16 amino acids long. Germline V gene data show CDR1 as SEHNR and CDR2 as FQNEAQ (reference sequence). Here the CDR3 DNA reads TGTGCCAGCAGCCTCGGGGGGACTAGCGGAAGAGATACGCAGTATTTT. It yields the protein CASSLGGTSGRDTQYF.

Only one count was recorded for this clone. The V and J genes are TRBV21-1 and TRBJ2-4; the table's TRBD2 call for D was not verified on the DNA. TRBV21-1 is deemed a pseudogene. The CDR3 has 13 amino acids. CDR3: CASKNQREVIQYF. As DNA, the CDR3 is TGTGCCAGCAAGAACCAACGTGAGGTCATTCAGTACTTC.

The genes are TRBV6-1 and TRBJ1-1; D remains unclear. Trimming removed 6 bases from V and 0 bases from J, with 8 bases in between. Germline V lookup: CDR1 MNHNS, CDR2 SASEGT. This CDR3 comprises 13 residues. The CDR3 reads CASRNRLNTEAFF. For the CDR3, the DNA is TGTGCCAGCAGGAACAGACTGAACACTGAAGCTTTCTTT.

This sequence joins TRBV27 and TRBJ1-2, with a possible D match to TRBD1 (5 bases). In germline, CDR1 is MNHEY, CDR2 SMNVEV (reference sequence). V was clipped by 7 bases and J by 5 bases, with 14 bases between them. This CDR3 region has 13 residues. The CDR3 region has the DNA TGTGCCAGCACCTCGACAGTTGGGTATGGCTACACCTTC. It is translated as CASTSTVGYGYTF.